This entry concerns a single TCR beta chain. Authors' analysis steps: Counts of nucleated cells, estimated from reference gene primer amplification, were obtained. The assay was immunoSEQ multiplex PCR, and TCRdb's table has in-frame clones only and misses some. Clone size and V and J calls were adopted from that table, with D and trimming inferred from the DNA. Of 150,000 to 200,000 clones detected, roughly 82% appear once; the ten largest clones hold approximately 5.4%. Germline CDR1 and CDR2: MNHEY and SMNVEV (reference sequence). Trimming stripped 3 bases from V and 2 bases from J, with 5 bases between. The CDR3 is 14 residues long. These data belong to a study of blood T cell repertoires in COVID-19. Study summary: Spain, Italy and the United States supplied samples that represented acute and convalescent COVID-19. T cells, B-cell-depleted T cells, or PBMCs provided the cDNA or gDNA that served as material.

This chain connects TRBV27 to TRBJ2-6; no firm D call. The receptor was derived from a woman aged 25 to 39 with acute or convalescent COVID-19. The sample was peripheral blood. In DNA, the CDR3 is TGTGCCAGCAGTTTGTCGGCTGGGGCCAACGTCCTGACTTTC. Amino acid sequence: CASSLSAGANVLTF.